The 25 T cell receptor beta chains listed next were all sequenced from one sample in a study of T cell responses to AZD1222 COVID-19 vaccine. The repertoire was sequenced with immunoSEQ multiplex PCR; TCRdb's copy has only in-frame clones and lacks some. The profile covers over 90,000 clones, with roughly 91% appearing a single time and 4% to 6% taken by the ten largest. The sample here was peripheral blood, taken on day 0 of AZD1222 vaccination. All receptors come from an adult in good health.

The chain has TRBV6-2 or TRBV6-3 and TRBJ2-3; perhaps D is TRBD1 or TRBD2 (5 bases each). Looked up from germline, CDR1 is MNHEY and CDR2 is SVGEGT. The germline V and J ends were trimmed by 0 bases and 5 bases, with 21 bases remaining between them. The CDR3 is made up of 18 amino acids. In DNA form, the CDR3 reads TGTGCCAGCAGTTACTCCCCCGGGACCCAATTTGTAGGAGATACGCAGTATTTT. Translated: CASSYSPGTQFVGDTQYF.

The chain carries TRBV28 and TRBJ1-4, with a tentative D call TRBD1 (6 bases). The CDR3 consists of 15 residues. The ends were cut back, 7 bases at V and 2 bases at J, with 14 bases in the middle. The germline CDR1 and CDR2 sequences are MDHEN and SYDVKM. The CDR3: CASTKGGVTNEKLFF. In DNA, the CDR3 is TGTGCCAGCACCAAGGGGGGGGTTACTAATGAAAAACTGTTTTTT.

The CDR3 protein is CASRKGEMNTEAFF. The CDR3 DNA is TGTGCCAGCAGGAAGGGAGAGATGAACACTGAAGCTTTCTTT. The chain joins TRBV27 to TRBJ1-1; D gene unclear. The germline gives CDR1 MNHEY, CDR2 SMNVEV (reference sequence). CDR3 length: 14 amino acids. With 6 bases removed from V and 0 bases from J, the gap between germline ends came to 11 bases.

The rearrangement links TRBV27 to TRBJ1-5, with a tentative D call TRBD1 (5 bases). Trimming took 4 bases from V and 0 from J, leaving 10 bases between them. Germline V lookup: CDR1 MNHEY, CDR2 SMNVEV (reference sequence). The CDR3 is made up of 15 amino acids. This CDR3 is CASSWDANSNQPQHF. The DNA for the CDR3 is TGTGCCAGCAGTTGGGACGCTAATAGCAATCAGCCCCAGCATTTT.

This CDR3 is CASSYTGNTEAFF. CDR3 in DNA: TGTGCCAGCAGTTACACGGGAAACACTGAAGCTTTCTTT. The chain couples TRBV6-2 or TRBV6-3 to TRBJ1-1; D is unclear. This CDR3 comprises 13 residues. Germline V gene data show CDR1 as MNHEY and CDR2 as SVGEGT. V shed 2 bases and J shed 2 bases, with 6 bases lying between them.

CDR3: CASTLNRAGDTEAFF. The CDR3 region has the DNA TGTGCCAGCACCCTCAACAGGGCGGGAGACACTGAAGCTTTCTTT. This chain links TRBV27 with TRBJ1-1; the D gene is possibly TRBD1 (6 bases). The CDR3 has 15 amino acids. CDR1 is MNHEY and CDR2 is SMNVEV in the germline V gene (reference sequence). The germline V and J ends were trimmed by 7 bases and 3 bases, with 18 bases remaining between them.

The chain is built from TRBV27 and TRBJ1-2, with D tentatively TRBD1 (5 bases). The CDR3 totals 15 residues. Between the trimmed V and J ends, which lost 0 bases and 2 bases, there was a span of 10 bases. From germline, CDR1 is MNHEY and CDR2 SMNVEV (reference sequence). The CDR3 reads CASSLSAGTNYGYTF. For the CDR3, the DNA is TGTGCCAGCAGTTTATCGGCCGGGACCAACTATGGCTACACCTTC.

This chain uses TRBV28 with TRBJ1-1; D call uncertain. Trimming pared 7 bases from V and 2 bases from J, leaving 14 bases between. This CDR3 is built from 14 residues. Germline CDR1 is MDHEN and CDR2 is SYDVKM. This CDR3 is CASTPSRINTEAFF. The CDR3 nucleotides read TGTGCCAGCACCCCAAGTCGAATTAACACTGAAGCTTTCTTT. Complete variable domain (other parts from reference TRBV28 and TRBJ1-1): DVKVTQSSRYLVKRTGEKVFLECVQDMDHENMFWYRQDPGLGLRLIYFSYDVKMKEKGDIPEGYSVSREKKERFSLILESASTNQTSMYLCASTPSRINTEAFFGQGTRLTVV.

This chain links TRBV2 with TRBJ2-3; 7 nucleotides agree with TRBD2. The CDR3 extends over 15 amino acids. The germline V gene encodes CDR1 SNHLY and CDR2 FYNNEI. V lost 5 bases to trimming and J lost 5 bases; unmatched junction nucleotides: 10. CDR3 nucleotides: TGTGCCAGCAGTCAACGACTAGCTTCTATAGATACGCAGTATTTT. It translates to CASSQRLASIDTQYF.

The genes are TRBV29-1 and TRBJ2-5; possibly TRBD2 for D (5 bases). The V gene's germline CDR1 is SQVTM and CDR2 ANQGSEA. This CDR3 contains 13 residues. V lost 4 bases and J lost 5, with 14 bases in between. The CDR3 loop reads CSVVRESGETQYF. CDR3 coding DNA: TGCAGCGTTGTTAGGGAATCGGGGGAGACCCAGTACTTC.

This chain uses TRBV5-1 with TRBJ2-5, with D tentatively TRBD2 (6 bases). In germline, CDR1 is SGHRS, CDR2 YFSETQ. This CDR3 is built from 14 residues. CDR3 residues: CASRPGLTQETQYF. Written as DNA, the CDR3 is TGCGCGAGCCGACCGGGACTTACCCAAGAGACCCAGTACTTC.

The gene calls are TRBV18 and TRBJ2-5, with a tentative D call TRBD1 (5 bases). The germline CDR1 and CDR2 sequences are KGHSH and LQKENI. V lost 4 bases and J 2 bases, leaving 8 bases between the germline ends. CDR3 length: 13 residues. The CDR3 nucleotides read TGTGCCAGCTCACAGGGGCAGCAAGAGACCCAGTACTTC. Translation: CASSQGQQETQYF.

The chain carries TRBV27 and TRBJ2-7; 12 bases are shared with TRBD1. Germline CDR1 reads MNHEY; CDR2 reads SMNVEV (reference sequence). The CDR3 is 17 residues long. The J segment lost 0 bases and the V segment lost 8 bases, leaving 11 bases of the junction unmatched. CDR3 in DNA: TGTGCCAGCCCCAAGGAGGGACAGGGGGCTAACTCCTACGAGCAGTACTTC. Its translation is CASPKEGQGANSYEQYF.

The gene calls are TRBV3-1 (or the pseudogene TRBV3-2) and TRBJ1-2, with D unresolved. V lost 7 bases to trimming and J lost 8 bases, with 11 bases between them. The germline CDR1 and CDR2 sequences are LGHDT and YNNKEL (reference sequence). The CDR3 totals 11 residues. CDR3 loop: CASTSGEGYTF. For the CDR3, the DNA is TGTGCCAGCACGTCCGGTGAGGGCTACACCTTC.

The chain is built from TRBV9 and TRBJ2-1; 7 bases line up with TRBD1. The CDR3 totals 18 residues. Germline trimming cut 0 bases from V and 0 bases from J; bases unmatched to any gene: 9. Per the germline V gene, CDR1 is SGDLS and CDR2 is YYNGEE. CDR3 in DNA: TGTGCCAGCAGCGTAGTTGGACAGGCCCGTAGCTCCTACAATGAGCAGTTCTTC. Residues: CASSVVGQARSSYNEQFF.

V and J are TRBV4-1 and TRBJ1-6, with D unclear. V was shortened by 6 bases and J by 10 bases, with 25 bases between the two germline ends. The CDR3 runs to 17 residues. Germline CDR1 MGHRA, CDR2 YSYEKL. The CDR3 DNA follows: TGCGCCAGCAGTCGTCGAAATGAGCGGAGCAGAGGGTCACCCCTCCACTTT. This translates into CASSRRNERSRGSPLHF.

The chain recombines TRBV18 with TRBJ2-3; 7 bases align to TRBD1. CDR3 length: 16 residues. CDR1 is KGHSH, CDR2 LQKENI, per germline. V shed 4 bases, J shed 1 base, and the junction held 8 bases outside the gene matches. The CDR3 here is CASSRRTGVGTDTQYF. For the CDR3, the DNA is TGTGCCAGCTCACGACGCACAGGGGTAGGCACAGATACGCAGTATTTT.

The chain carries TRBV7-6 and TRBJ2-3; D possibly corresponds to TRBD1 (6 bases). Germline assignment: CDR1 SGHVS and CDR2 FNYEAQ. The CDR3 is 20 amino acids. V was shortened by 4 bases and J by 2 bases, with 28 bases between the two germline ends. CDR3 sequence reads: CASSSYPAQGFVANTDTQYF. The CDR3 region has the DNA TGTGCCAGCAGCTCCTATCCGGCTCAGGGGTTTGTCGCGAACACAGATACGCAGTATTTT.

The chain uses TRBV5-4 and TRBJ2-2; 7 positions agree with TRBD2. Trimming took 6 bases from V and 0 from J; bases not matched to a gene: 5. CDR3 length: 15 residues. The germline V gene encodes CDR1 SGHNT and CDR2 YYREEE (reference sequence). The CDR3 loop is CASTSSGANTGELFF. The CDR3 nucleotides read TGTGCCAGCACCTCTAGCGGAGCGAACACCGGGGAGCTGTTTTTT.

CDR3 residues: CASSSSRSSYEQYF. The CDR3 DNA is TGTGCCAGCAGTTCCTCCCGGAGCTCCTACGAGCAGTACTTC. This chain joins TRBV27 and TRBJ2-7, with unresolved D. The germline V gene encodes CDR1 MNHEY and CDR2 SMNVEV (reference sequence). This CDR3 comprises 14 residues. The V end was cut by 4 bases, the J end by 0 bases, with 10 bases between.

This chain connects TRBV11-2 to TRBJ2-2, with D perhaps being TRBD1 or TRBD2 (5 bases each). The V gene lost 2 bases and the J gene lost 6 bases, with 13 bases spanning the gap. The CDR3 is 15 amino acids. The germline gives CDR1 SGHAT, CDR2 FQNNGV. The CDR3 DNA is TGTGCCAGCAGCTTACCCCTCTTGGGGGCCGGGGAGCTGTTTTTT. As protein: CASSLPLLGAGELFF.

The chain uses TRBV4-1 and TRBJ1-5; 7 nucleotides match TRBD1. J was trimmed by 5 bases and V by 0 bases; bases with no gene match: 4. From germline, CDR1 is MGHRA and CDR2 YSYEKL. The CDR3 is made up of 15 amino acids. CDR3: CASSQDPGGDQPQHF. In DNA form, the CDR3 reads TGCGCCAGCAGCCAAGATCCAGGGGGGGATCAGCCCCAGCATTTT.

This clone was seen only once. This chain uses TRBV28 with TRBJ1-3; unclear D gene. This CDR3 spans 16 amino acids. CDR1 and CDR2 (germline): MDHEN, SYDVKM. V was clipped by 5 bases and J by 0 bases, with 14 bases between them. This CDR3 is CASSGLGLVSGNTIYF. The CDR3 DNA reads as TGTGCCAGCAGTGGACTAGGGCTCGTCTCTGGAAACACCATATATTTT.

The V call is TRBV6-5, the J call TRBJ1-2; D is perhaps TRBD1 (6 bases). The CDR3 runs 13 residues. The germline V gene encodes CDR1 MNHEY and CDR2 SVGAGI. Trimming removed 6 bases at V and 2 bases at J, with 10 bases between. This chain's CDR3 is CASSRTENYGYTF. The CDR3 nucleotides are TGTGCCAGCAGCCGGACAGAGAACTATGGCTACACCTTC.

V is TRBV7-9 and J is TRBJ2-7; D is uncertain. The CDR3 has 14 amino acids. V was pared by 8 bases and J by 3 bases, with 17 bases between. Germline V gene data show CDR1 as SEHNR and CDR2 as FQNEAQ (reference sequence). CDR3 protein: CASSSGGYSYEQYF. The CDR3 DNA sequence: TGTGCCAGCTCCTCGGGTGGTTACAGCTACGAGCAGTACTTC.